The T cell receptor beta chain under discussion was sequenced for a study of blood T cell repertoires in COVID-19. Germline loops: CDR1 MRHNA, CDR2 SNTAGT. The ends were cut back, 8 bases at V and 0 bases at J, with 20 bases in the middle. The CDR3 spans 16 residues. As processed by the authors: Nucleated cell counts were estimated from reference gene primer amplification. Measured with immunoSEQ multiplex PCR; TCRdb has only the in-frame clones, and not every one. That table supplies the V and J calls and clone size; D and trimming were determined from the DNA. The sample gives approximately 400,000 clones, around 87% of which show up once; 1.3% is in the top ten.

The chain couples TRBV6-4 to TRBJ2-7, with D maybe TRBD1 (6 bases). The specimen was PBMCs or T cells enriched from blood (not recorded which). The origin of this receptor is a man between 25 and 39 years old who had recovered from COVID-19. In DNA, the CDR3 is TGTGCCAGCCAGTTGGGAAACGACAGGAGCTCCTACGAGCAGTACTTC. Amino acids: CASQLGNDRSSYEQYF.